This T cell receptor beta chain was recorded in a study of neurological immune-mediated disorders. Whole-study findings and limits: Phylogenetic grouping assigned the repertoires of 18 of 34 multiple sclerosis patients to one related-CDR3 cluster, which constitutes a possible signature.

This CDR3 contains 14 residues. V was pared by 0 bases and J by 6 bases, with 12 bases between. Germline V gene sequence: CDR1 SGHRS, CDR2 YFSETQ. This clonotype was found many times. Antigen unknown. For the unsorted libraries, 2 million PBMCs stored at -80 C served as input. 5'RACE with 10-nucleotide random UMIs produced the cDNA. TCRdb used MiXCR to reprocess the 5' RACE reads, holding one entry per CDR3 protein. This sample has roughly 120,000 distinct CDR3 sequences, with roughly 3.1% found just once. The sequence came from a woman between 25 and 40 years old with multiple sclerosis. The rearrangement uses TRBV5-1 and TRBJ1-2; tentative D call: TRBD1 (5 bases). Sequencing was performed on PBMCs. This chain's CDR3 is CASSLGGREDGYTF. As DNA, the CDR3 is TGCGCCAGCAGCTTGGGGGGCAGGGAGGATGGCTACACCTTC.